This TCR beta chain originates from a study of read filtering for tumor transcriptome and immune sequencing. Study-level information: Transcriptome libraries were built from DNase-treated RNA. Study results and caveats: About 80% of IR-seq clonotypes had one read, totaling around 4% of reads; RNA-seq: 74.6% and 44.6%. RNA-seq captured clonotypes less deeply and reliably than IR-seq.

The length of the CDR3 is 19 residues. V lost 0 bases to trimming and J lost 1 base; unmatched junction nucleotides: 8. Germline CDR1 MGHRA, CDR2 YSYEKL. Molecular barcoded adaptors covering alpha/delta and beta/gamma chains were used on about 390 ng RNA. TCRdb passed the reads through MiXCR, listing each CDR3 protein once. The data hold roughly 6,000 distinct CDR3 sequences, with roughly a quarter observed a single time. Ten or more counts support this clonotype. The antigen is undetermined. This sequence joins TRBV4-1 and TRBJ2-1; 11 bases align to TRBD2. Sequencing was performed on a population of CD138-negative cells sorted from bone marrow. This TCR came from a donor at least 40 years old with multiple myeloma. Here the CDR3 reads CASSQDIVTSGESYNEQFF. In nucleotides, the CDR3 is TGCGCCAGCAGCCAAGATATTGTGACTAGCGGGGAGTCCTACAATGAGCAGTTCTTC.